A few counts support the clone carrying this T cell receptor beta chain. Its specificity is not known. This sample was included in a study of naive and memory T cell subsets. The study, taken as a whole, reports: In naive cells, over 85% of TCR sequences were seen only once. In CD4 and CD8 cells, diversity dropped from naive through EMRA.

Both TRBC1 and TRBC2 were covered by a beta constant-region primer of two equimolar oligonucleotides. Ligation attached a single-stranded oligonucleotide with a 12-nucleotide UMI and the SP2 primer to the cDNA 3' end. Nested alpha and beta constant-region primers with the SP2 primer drove four PCR rounds on ligated cDNA. MiXCR was run by TCRdb on the UMI-ligation and nested PCR reads, yielding one entry per CDR3 protein. In the table there are roughly 140,000 distinct CDR3 sequences, about 17% of which are singletons. Trimming left V 3 bases short and J 10 bases short, with 13 bases between. CDR1 DFQATT and CDR2 SNEGSKA come from the germline V gene (reference sequence). The CDR3 runs 12 residues.

This sequence originates from a human donor in good health. V gene TRBV20-1 combines with J gene TRBJ2-1; D gene ambiguous. The specimen sequenced was naive CD4+ T cells from blood. In nucleotides, the CDR3 is TGCAGTGCTAGGGTGGACGCCGAGGAGCAGTTCTTC. Translated, it gives CSARVDAEEQFF.